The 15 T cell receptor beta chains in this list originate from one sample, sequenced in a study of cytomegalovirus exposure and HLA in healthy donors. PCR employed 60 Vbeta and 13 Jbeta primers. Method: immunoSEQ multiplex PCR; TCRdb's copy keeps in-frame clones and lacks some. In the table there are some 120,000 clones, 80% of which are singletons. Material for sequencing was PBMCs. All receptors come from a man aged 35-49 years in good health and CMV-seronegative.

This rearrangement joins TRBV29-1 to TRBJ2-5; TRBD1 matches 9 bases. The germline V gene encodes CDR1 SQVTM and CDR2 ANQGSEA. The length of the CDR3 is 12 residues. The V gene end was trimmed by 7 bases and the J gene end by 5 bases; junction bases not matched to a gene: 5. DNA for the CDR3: TGCAGCGGTAGACAGGGGGGTGAGACCCAGTACTTC. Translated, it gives CSGRQGGETQYF.

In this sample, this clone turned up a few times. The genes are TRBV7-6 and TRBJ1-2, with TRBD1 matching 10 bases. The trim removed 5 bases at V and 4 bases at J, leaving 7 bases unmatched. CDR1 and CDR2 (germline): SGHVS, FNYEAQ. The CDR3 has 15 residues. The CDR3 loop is CASSLRTGGTYGYTF. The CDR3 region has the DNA TGTGCCAGCAGCCTCAGGACAGGGGGGACCTATGGCTACACCTTC.

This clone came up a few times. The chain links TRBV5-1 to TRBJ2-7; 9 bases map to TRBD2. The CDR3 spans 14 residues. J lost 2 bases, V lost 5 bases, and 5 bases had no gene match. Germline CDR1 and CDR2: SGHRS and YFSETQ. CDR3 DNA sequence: TGCGCCAGCAGTACCGGACTAGCGACCTACGAGCAGTACTTC. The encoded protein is CASSTGLATYEQYF.

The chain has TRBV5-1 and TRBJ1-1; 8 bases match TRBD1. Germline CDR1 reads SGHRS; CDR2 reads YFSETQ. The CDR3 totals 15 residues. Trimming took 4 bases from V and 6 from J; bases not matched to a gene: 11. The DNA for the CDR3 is TGCGCCAGCAGCCCGTCGGGACAGGTCCGGGCTGAAGCTTTCTTT. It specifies CASSPSGQVRAEAFF.

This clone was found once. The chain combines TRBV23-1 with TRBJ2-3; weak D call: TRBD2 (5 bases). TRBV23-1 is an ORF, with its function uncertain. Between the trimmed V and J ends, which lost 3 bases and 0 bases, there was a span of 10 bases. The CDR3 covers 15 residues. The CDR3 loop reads CASSQTGGSTDTQYF. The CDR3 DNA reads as TGCGCCAGCAGTCAGACCGGAGGTAGCACAGATACGCAGTATTTT.

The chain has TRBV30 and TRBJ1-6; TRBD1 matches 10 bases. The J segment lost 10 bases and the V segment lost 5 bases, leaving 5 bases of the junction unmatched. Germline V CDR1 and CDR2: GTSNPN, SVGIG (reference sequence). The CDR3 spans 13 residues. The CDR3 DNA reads TGTGCCTGGGCCGGGACAGGGGACTCACCCCTCCACTTT. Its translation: CAWAGTGDSPLHF.

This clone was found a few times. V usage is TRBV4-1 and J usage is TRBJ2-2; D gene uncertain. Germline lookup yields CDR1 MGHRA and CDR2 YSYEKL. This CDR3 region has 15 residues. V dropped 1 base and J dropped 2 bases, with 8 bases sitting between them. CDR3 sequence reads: CASSQGQPNTGELFF. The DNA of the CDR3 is TGCGCCAGCAGCCAAGGGCAACCCAACACCGGGGAGCTGTTTTTT.

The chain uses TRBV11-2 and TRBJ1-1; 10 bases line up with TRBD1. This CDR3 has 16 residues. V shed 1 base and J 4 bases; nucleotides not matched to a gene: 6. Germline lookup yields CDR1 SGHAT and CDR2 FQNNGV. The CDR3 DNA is TGTGCCAGCAGCTTAGGGGACAGGGGCTTGAGCACTGAAGCTTTCTTT. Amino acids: CASSLGDRGLSTEAFF.

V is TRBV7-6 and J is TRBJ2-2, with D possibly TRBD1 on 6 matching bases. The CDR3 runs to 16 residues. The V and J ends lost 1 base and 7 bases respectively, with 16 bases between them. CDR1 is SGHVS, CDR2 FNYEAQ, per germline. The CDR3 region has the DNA TGTGCCAGCAGCTTAGGACAGGCCTCCTTTGGCGGGGAGCTGTTTTTT. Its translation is CASSLGQASFGGELFF. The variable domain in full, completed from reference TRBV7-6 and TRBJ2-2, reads GAGVSQSPRYKVTKRGQDVALRCDPISGHVSLYWYRQALGQGPEFLTYFNYEAQQDKSGLPNDRFSAERPEGSISTLTIQRTEQRDSAMYRCASSLGQASFGGELFFGEGSRLTVL.

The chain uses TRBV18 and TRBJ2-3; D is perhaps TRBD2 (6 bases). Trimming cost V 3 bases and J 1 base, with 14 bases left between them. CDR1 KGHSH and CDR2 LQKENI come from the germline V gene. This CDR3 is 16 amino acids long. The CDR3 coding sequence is TGTGCCAGCTCACCCACAGGCGGGGCGGGCACAGATACGCAGTATTTT. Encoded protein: CASSPTGGAGTDTQYF.

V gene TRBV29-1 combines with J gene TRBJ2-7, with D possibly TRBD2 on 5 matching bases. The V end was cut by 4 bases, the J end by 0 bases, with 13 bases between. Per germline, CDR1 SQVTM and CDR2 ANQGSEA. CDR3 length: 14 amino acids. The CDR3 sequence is CSVVGAQSSYEQYF. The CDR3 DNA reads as TGCAGCGTTGTGGGAGCGCAGAGCTCCTACGAGCAGTACTTC.

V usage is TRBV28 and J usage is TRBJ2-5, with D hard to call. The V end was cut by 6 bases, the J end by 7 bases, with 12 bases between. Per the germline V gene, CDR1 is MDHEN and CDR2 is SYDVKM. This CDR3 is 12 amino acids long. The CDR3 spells CASRTPPGTQYF. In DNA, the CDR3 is TGTGCCAGCAGGACCCCCCCGGGGACCCAGTACTTC.

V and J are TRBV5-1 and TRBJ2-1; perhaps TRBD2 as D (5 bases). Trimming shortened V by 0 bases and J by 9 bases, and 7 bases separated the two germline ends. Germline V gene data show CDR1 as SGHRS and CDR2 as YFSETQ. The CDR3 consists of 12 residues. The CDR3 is CASSLVEAEQFF. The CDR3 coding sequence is TGCGCCAGCAGCTTGGTGGAGGCTGAGCAGTTCTTC.

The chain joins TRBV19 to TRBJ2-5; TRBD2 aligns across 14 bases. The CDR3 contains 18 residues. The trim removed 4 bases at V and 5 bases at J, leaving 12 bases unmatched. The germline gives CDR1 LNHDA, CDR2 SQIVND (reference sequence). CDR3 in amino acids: CASSKGLAGAAVGETQYF. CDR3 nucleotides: TGTGCCAGTAGTAAGGGACTAGCGGGAGCTGCTGTCGGGGAGACCCAGTACTTC.

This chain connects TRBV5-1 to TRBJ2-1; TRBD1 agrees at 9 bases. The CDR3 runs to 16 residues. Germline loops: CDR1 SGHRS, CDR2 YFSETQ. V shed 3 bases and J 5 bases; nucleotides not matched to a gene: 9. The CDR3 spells CASSSRVGQGDNEQFF. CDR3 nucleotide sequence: TGCGCCAGCAGCTCTCGTGTGGGACAGGGAGACAATGAGCAGTTCTTC.